Below, 22 T cell receptor beta chains from the same sample are listed, as sequenced in a study of T cell responses to AZD1222 COVID-19 vaccine. TCRdb's copy holds only in-frame clones and misses some; the assay was immunoSEQ multiplex PCR. This sample has about 110,000 clones; approximately 87% occur once, and the top ten carry around 4.5%. Sequenced material: peripheral blood, taken 28 days after the second AZD1222 dose. The receptors were sampled from an adult who received the AZD1222 COVID-19 vaccine.

The genes are TRBV18 and TRBJ1-5, with TRBD1 identical over 9 bases. Unmatched junction bases numbered 8, after V lost 2 bases and J lost 6 bases. Germline CDR1 is KGHSH and CDR2 is LQKENI. The CDR3 spans 16 residues. This chain's CDR3 is CASSPNRDRAVQPQHF. The CDR3 DNA sequence: TGTGCCAGCTCACCAAACAGGGACAGGGCAGTTCAGCCCCAGCATTTT.

The J gene is TRBJ2-3, the V gene TRBV7-8; D ambiguous. The V gene's germline CDR1 is SGHVS and CDR2 FQNEAQ. Trimming pared 3 bases from V and 1 base from J, leaving 5 bases between. The CDR3 extends over 13 amino acids. CDR3 sequence (DNA): TGTGCCAGCAGCTTCTCTGGCACAGATACGCAGTATTTT. This encodes CASSFSGTDTQYF. Drawing the rest from reference TRBV7-8 and TRBJ2-3, the complete variable domain is GAGVSQSPRYKVAKRGQDVALRCDPISGHVSLFWYQQALGQGPEFLTYFQNEAQLDKSGLPSDRFFAERPEGSVSTLKIQRTQQEDSAVYLCASSFSGTDTQYFGPGTRLTVL.

This rearrangement joins TRBV7-2 to TRBJ1-2; D gene ambiguous. CDR3 length: 17 amino acids. Germline V gives CDR1 SGHTA, CDR2 FQGNSA. The ends were cut back, 2 bases at V and 4 bases at J, with 20 bases in the middle. As DNA, the CDR3 is TGTGCCAGCAGCTTATCCCAAAAACGGGTTCTCGGCTATGGCTACACCTTC. Translation: CASSLSQKRVLGYGYTF.

CDR3 nucleotide sequence: TGTGCCAGTAGTAGGCACAAGACAGGGAGGAACACTGAAGCTTTCTTT. Protein sequence: CASSRHKTGRNTEAFF. The rearrangement links TRBV19 to TRBJ1-1; 7 bases align to TRBD1. Per the germline V gene, CDR1 is LNHDA and CDR2 is SQIVND (reference sequence). The CDR3 runs 16 residues. Trimming took 4 bases from V and 1 from J; bases not matched to a gene: 9.

This rearrangement joins TRBV7-9 to TRBJ2-1, with 13 bases identical to TRBD2. This CDR3 is built from 17 residues. Germline-derived CDR1 and CDR2 are SEHNR and FQNEAQ (reference sequence). V lost 6 bases, J lost 3 bases, and 8 bases stayed unmatched. In DNA, the CDR3 is TGTGCCAGCAGGATAGGACTAGCGGGAGCATTCTACAATGAGCAGTTCTTC. Translated, it gives CASRIGLAGAFYNEQFF.

This sequence joins TRBV7-9 and TRBJ1-6, with D perhaps matching TRBD1 (5 bases). The CDR3 contains 17 residues. The ends were cut back, 1 base at V and 0 bases at J, with 10 bases in the middle. Germline-derived CDR1 and CDR2 are SEHNR and FQNEAQ (reference sequence). The CDR3 coding sequence is TGTGCCAGCAGCTTAGGGGGCCGTAACTCCTATAATTCACCCCTCCACTTT. Amino acids: CASSLGGRNSYNSPLHF.

The V call is TRBV4-1, the J call TRBJ1-5; weak D call: TRBD1 (5 bases). V was trimmed by 2 bases and J by 2 bases, leaving 10 bases between them. Germline loops: CDR1 MGHRA, CDR2 YSYEKL. The CDR3 contains 15 residues. CDR3: CASSQRGRGNQPQHF. The CDR3 DNA reads TGCGCCAGCAGCCAAAGGGGTCGGGGCAATCAGCCCCAGCATTTT.

V is TRBV3-1 (or the pseudogene TRBV3-2) and J is TRBJ1-4; D remains unclear. Trimming stripped 4 bases from V and 6 bases from J, with 9 bases between. The CDR3 loop spans 13 amino acids. CDR1 and CDR2 from the germline V gene are LGHDT and YNNKEL (reference sequence). This CDR3 is CASSRYFDEKLFF. In DNA, the CDR3 is TGTGCCAGCAGCCGGTACTTTGATGAAAAACTGTTTTTT.

The J gene is TRBJ2-7, the V gene TRBV7-2; 7 nucleotides agree with TRBD2. CDR3 length equals 15 residues. Looked up from germline, CDR1 is SGHTA and CDR2 is FQGNSA. Trimming removed 1 base from V and 3 bases from J; junction bases left unmatched: 6. This CDR3 is CASSLVSGGIYEQYF. CDR3 DNA: TGTGCCAGCAGCTTAGTTTCGGGAGGTATCTACGAGCAGTACTTC.

This chain connects TRBV21-1 to TRBJ1-2; the tabulated D call, TRBD1, remains unverified against the DNA. TRBV21-1 is reported as a pseudogene. The CDR3 totals 10 residues. As DNA, the CDR3 is TGTGCCAGCAGCAATCACAGGGGATTCTTC. Amino acid sequence: CASSNHRGFF.

The chain couples TRBV5-1 to TRBJ2-6, with 7 positions matching TRBD1. CDR3 length equals 16 residues. Germline CDR1 and CDR2: SGHRS and YFSETQ. The J segment lost 3 bases and the V segment lost 4 bases, leaving 7 bases of the junction unmatched. The CDR3 nucleotides are TGCGCCAGCAGCATTGAAGGGGGCGGTGGGGCCAACGTCCTGACTTTC. Translating gives CASSIEGGGGANVLTF. Variable domain in full (rest from reference TRBV5-1 and TRBJ2-6): KAGVTQTPRYLIKTRGQQVTLSCSPISGHRSVSWYQQTPGQGLQFLFEYFSETQRNKGNFPGRFSGRQFSNSRSEMNVSTLELGDSALYLCASSIEGGGGANVLTFGAGSRLTVL.

The rearrangement links TRBV6-1 to TRBJ1-2, with D hard to call. The CDR3 spans 15 residues. V shed 0 bases and J shed 1 base, with 9 bases lying between them. Germline assignment: CDR1 MNHNS and CDR2 SASEGT. The CDR3 DNA reads as TGTGCCAGCAGTGAAGCTCGACCGATTAACTATGGCTACACCTTC. Translating gives CASSEARPINYGYTF.

The chain is built from TRBV5-1 and TRBJ2-6; TRBD1 matches 9 bases. Germline CDR1 SGHRS, CDR2 YFSETQ. The CDR3 totals 18 residues. J was trimmed by 4 bases and V by 1 base; bases with no gene match: 9. The CDR3 DNA is TGCGCCAGCAGCTTGTTCGGGACAGGGATCCTCGGGGCCAACGTCCTGACTTTC. Residues: CASSLFGTGILGANVLTF.

The chain combines TRBV12-3 or TRBV12-4 with TRBJ1-6; TRBD1 is a possible D gene (5 bases). Trimming left V 6 bases short and J 10 bases short, with 13 bases between. This CDR3 region has 13 residues. CDR3 sequence: CASRSGGGSPLHF. In nucleotides, the CDR3 is TGTGCCAGCAGGAGCGGGGGGGGATCACCCCTCCACTTT.

This chain connects TRBV4-1 to TRBJ2-1, with 9 bases fitting TRBD2. Germline CDR1 and CDR2: MGHRA and YSYEKL. This CDR3 contains 19 residues. With 0 bases clipped from V and 8 bases from J, the junction kept 17 bases outside the gene matches. The CDR3 is CASSQDLGAGGLQGDEQFF. CDR3 coding DNA: TGCGCCAGCAGCCAAGATCTCGGAGCGGGGGGACTCCAAGGGGATGAGCAGTTCTTC.

This clone showed up just once. The V gene is TRBV7-8, the J gene TRBJ1-1; D ambiguous. The CDR3 has 13 amino acids. The V end was cut by 3 bases, the J end by 5 bases, with 10 bases between. The germline gives CDR1 SGHVS, CDR2 FQNEAQ. The CDR3 bases are TGTGCCAGCAGCTTTCGGGATCTAACTGAAGCTTTCTTT. Its translation: CASSFRDLTEAFF.

The chain recombines TRBV7-2 with TRBJ1-6; no definite D call. The CDR3 consists of 15 residues. V was shortened by 1 base and J by 4 bases, with 8 bases between the two germline ends. From germline, CDR1 is SGHTA and CDR2 FQGNSA. As DNA, the CDR3 is TGTGCCAGCAGCTTAGGGCGTAATTATAATTCACCCCTCCACTTT. Amino acids: CASSLGRNYNSPLHF.

V usage is TRBV5-1 and J usage is TRBJ2-1; D unclear. Germline CDR1 SGHRS, CDR2 YFSETQ. V was pared by 5 bases and J by 5 bases, with 5 bases between. This CDR3 spans 11 amino acids. CDR3 coding DNA: TGCGCCAGCAGGCAGAACAATGAGCAGTTCTTC. It yields the protein CASRQNNEQFF.

The J gene is TRBJ1-2, the V gene TRBV12-3 or TRBV12-4, with D unresolved. Trimming left V 6 bases short and J 4 bases short, with 12 bases between. This CDR3 is built from 13 residues. The DNA of the CDR3 is TGTGCCAGCAGCCCGCGTGACCTCTATGGCTACACCTTC. Residues: CASSPRDLYGYTF.

This clone was observed a few times. The chain carries TRBV30 and TRBJ1-5; D unresolved. The CDR3 loop spans 14 amino acids. Trimming stripped 4 bases from V and 0 bases from J, with 10 bases between. CDR1 is GTSNPN and CDR2 is SVGIG in the germline V gene (reference sequence). CDR3 residues: CAWTLGYSNQPQHF. The CDR3 coding sequence is TGTGCCTGGACCCTGGGGTATAGCAATCAGCCCCAGCATTTT.

This clone was detected only once. V gene TRBV5-1 combines with J gene TRBJ1-2; D perhaps matches TRBD1 (5 bases). Per the germline V gene, CDR1 is SGHRS and CDR2 is YFSETQ. CDR3 size: 11 residues. V gave up 3 bases and J gave up 6 bases, with 6 bases separating them. CDR3 sequence (DNA): TGCGCCAGCAGCTGGGGGAATGGCTACACCTTC. Protein product: CASSWGNGYTF.

The chain joins TRBV7-2 to TRBJ2-7, with 8 bases matching TRBD2. The CDR3 loop spans 15 amino acids. Germline CDR1 and CDR2: SGHTA and FQGNSA. V trimming: 1 base; J trimming: 2 bases; junction bases outside the gene matches: 4. The CDR3 loop is CASSLEDGGAYEQYF. The CDR3 DNA is TGTGCCAGCAGCTTAGAGGACGGGGGGGCCTACGAGCAGTACTTC.